A selection of T cell receptor beta chains follows, all from one sample in a study of OX40 agonist ivuxolimab in advanced cancers. Clones were sequenced by immunoSEQ multiplex PCR, and TCRdb holds only the in-frame ones, with some missing. Of tens of thousands of clones in the sample, over 80% were seen once. The sample consisted of CD4+ or CD8+ T cells sorted from blood, taken in a trial of the OX40 agonist ivuxolimab. These receptors all come from an adult with an advanced solid tumor such as melanoma, head and neck, liver or kidney cancer. The CDR3 runs from the conserved cysteine through the conserved F or W. D genes are given only for firm matches.

v_gene: TRBV16; d_gene: NA; CDR3aa: CASSQSMRDTEQFF
v_gene: TRBV19; d_gene: NA; CDR3aa: CASSQVGDSGELFF
v_gene: TRBV29-1; d_gene: TRBD1; CDR3aa: CSVGDRDSNSPLHF
v_gene: TRBV5-1; d_gene: NA; CDR3aa: CASSSQVSGANVLTF
v_gene: TRBV23-1; d_gene: NA; CDR3aa: CASSPPQGSPEQYF
v_gene: TRBV30; d_gene: NA; CDR3aa: CAWNMNYGYTF
v_gene: TRBV4-2; d_gene: NA; CDR3aa: CASSQAGHDYGYTF
v_gene: TRBV6-6; d_gene: TRBD1; CDR3aa: CASSYSGQGSFEQYF
v_gene: TRBV15; d_gene: NA; CDR3aa: CATSRDPNREQYF
v_gene: TRBV30; d_gene: NA; CDR3aa: CAWSEGGMPYNSPLHF
v_gene: TRBV5-6; d_gene: TRBD1; CDR3aa: CASSTRFQGAVFF
v_gene: TRBV29-1; d_gene: NA; CDR3aa: CSVRGFYEKLFF
v_gene: TRBV30; d_gene: TRBD1; CDR3aa: CASEQGTEQFF
v_gene: TRBV7-2; d_gene: TRBD1; CDR3aa: CASSLVQGANHGYTF
v_gene: TRBV21-1; d_gene: NA; CDR3aa: CASSKPDRGMNTEAFF
v_gene: TRBV5-1; d_gene: TRBD1; CDR3aa: CASSLTGTGIYEQYF
v_gene: TRBV7-3; d_gene: TRBD1; CDR3aa: CASSLTSDRADTQYF
v_gene: TRBV5-6; d_gene: NA; CDR3aa: CASSLGPGGYQETQYF
v_gene: TRBV14; d_gene: NA; CDR3aa: CASSQATEGFRPGNTIYF
v_gene: TRBV6-5; d_gene: NA; CDR3aa: CASSLEGQGELFF
v_gene: TRBV9; d_gene: NA; CDR3aa: CASSGRTDLRVETQYF
v_gene: TRBV19; d_gene: NA; CDR3aa: CASSIGGETQYF
v_gene: TRBV11-3; d_gene: TRBD1; CDR3aa: CASSFLSGGFSNSPLHF
v_gene: TRBV6-5; d_gene: NA; CDR3aa: CASSYSALGRQYF
v_gene: TRBV7-9; d_gene: NA; CDR3aa: CASSLVTAAYYNEQFF
v_gene: TRBV10-3; d_gene: TRBD2; CDR3aa: CAISTTGLAGAARQETQYF
v_gene: TRBV7-2; d_gene: NA; CDR3aa: CASSLDRAVETQYF
v_gene: TRBV4-1; d_gene: NA; CDR3aa: CASSPGIKLDGYTF
v_gene: TRBV7-9; d_gene: NA; CDR3aa: CASSFHGTPDTQYF
v_gene: TRBV11-2; d_gene: NA; CDR3aa: CASSLQPDQPQHF
v_gene: TRBV28; d_gene: TRBD1; CDR3aa: CASSSGTGVNYGYTF
v_gene: TRBV28; d_gene: NA; CDR3aa: CASSLLRQTEAFF
v_gene: TRBV18; d_gene: NA; CDR3aa: CASSTGTSGNQPQHF
v_gene: TRBV7-9; d_gene: NA; CDR3aa: CASSSQGGEKLFF
v_gene: TRBV5-6; d_gene: TRBD1; CDR3aa: CASSPQPPGQGDYGYTF
v_gene: TRBV6-1; d_gene: NA; CDR3aa: CASSELDYGYTF
v_gene: TRBV6-5; d_gene: NA; CDR3aa: CASSLDIRLNSPLHF
v_gene: TRBV9; d_gene: TRBD1; CDR3aa: CASSGTGGSSATNEKLFF
v_gene: TRBV5-1; d_gene: NA; CDR3aa: CASSLGGGVEKLFF
v_gene: TRBV5-4; d_gene: NA; CDR3aa: CASSLAEAGNNEQFF
v_gene: TRBV11-2; d_gene: NA; CDR3aa: CASSLDYGHNEQFF
v_gene: TRBV6-5; d_gene: NA; CDR3aa: CASSYSRTQETQYF
v_gene: TRBV7-2; d_gene: NA; CDR3aa: CASSRSLGVQETQYF
v_gene: TRBV5-1; d_gene: TRBD1; CDR3aa: CASSLGQGEFGYGYTF
v_gene: TRBV19; d_gene: TRBD1; CDR3aa: CASARQGEAGYTF
v_gene: TRBV5-4; d_gene: TRBD1; CDR3aa: CASGRDRGPYEQYF
v_gene: TRBV9; d_gene: TRBD1; CDR3aa: CASSIQGQGSAEAFF
v_gene: TRBV5-4; d_gene: TRBD2; CDR3aa: CASSLAGGPPQETQYF
v_gene: TRBV5-1; d_gene: TRBD2; CDR3aa: CASSLELAAGYSTDTQYF
v_gene: TRBV21-1; d_gene: NA; CDR3aa: CEKGGDKFGNEQFF
v_gene: TRBV19; d_gene: NA; CDR3aa: CASGLLYTEAFF
v_gene: TRBV14; d_gene: NA; CDR3aa: CASSSLERISTDTQYF
v_gene: TRBV20-1; d_gene: NA; CDR3aa: CSAHRGRRQYF
v_gene: TRBV9; d_gene: NA; CDR3aa: CASSVAGGGSIDTEAFF
v_gene: TRBV7-2; d_gene: TRBD2; CDR3aa: CASSFSGGTTYEQYF
v_gene: TRBV19; d_gene: NA; CDR3aa: CASSIIDQETQYF
v_gene: TRBV7-2; d_gene: NA; CDR3aa: CASTEFRNTIYF
v_gene: TRBV2; d_gene: TRBD1; CDR3aa: CASRVQGARNNEQFF